Below are 26 T cell receptor beta chains sequenced from a single sample in a study of shared clonotypes between healthy human individuals. Generated by immunoSEQ multiplex PCR, the TCRdb table keeps only in-frame clones and is missing some. The sample yields some 2,000,000 clones, nearly 97% seen once. Sequenced sample: naive CD4+ T cells sorted from blood. Subset here: CD45RA+ positively selected. The receptors derive from a man aged 18 to 35 in good health.

V is TRBV6-1 and J is TRBJ2-1; TRBD2 matches 12 bases. J gave up 0 bases and V 4 bases, and 7 bases lay outside the gene matches. This CDR3 is 18 amino acids long. The germline CDR1 and CDR2 sequences are MNHNS and SASEGT. The CDR3: CASSATSGGRSSYNEQFF. DNA for the CDR3: TGTGCCAGCAGTGCTACTAGCGGGGGGCGGAGCTCCTACAATGAGCAGTTCTTC.

This chain joins TRBV10-2 and TRBJ2-2; no reliable D call. CDR1 and CDR2 (germline): WSHSY, SAAADI. Deletions cut 4 bases from V and 8 bases from J, with 8 bases between. The CDR3 runs to 12 residues. CDR3 nucleotides: TGCGCCAGCAGTGCCACCGGAGGGGAGCTGTTTTTT. The encoded protein is CASSATGGELFF.

The chain employs TRBV5-4 and TRBJ2-7, with 11 bases aligning to TRBD2. Germline CDR1 reads SGHNT; CDR2 reads YYREEE (reference sequence). The CDR3 runs 14 residues. V shed 4 bases and J 2 bases; nucleotides not matched to a gene: 2. The CDR3 sequence: CASSRLAGPYEQYF. In DNA, the CDR3 is TGTGCCAGCAGCAGACTAGCGGGACCCTACGAGCAGTACTTC.

A note on this clone: Different DNA sequences within this sample yield the same CDR3. The V and J genes are TRBV5-1 and TRBJ1-1; the D is unclear. V was clipped by 2 bases and J by 0 bases, with 8 bases between them. Germline V gene lookup returns CDR1 SGHRS and CDR2 YFSETQ. The CDR3 runs 14 residues. The CDR3 bases are TGCGCCAGCAGCTTCGGAGGAATGAACACTGAAGCTTTCTTT. Its translation: CASSFGGMNTEAFF.

This clone was seen only a few times. The V gene is TRBV18, the J gene TRBJ1-5; D is perhaps TRBD1 (5 bases). Trimming took 4 bases from V and 3 from J, leaving 16 bases between them. The CDR3 totals 16 residues. Germline V lookup: CDR1 KGHSH, CDR2 LQKENI. The CDR3 loop reads CASSLTAQGNNQPQHF. The CDR3 DNA follows: TGTGCCAGCTCACTAACGGCGCAGGGCAACAATCAGCCCCAGCATTTT.

The genes are TRBV5-1 and TRBJ2-7, with D perhaps TRBD1 (5 bases). Trimming took 3 bases from V and 0 from J, leaving 19 bases between them. CDR1 and CDR2 from the germline V gene are SGHRS and YFSETQ. The CDR3 length is 17 residues. The DNA for the CDR3 is TGCGCCAGCAGCTCTCTTTCACAGGCCCTCTACTCCTACGAGCAGTACTTC. Encoded protein: CASSSLSQALYSYEQYF.

The chain is built from TRBV9 and TRBJ2-2, with 15 bases fitting TRBD2. The CDR3 length is 17 residues. The V segment lost 5 bases and the J segment 2 bases; nucleotides outside the gene matches: 4. Germline V lookup: CDR1 SGDLS, CDR2 YYNGEE. CDR3 sequence (DNA): TGTGCCAGCAGTGGGACTAGCGGGAGGCCCAACACCGGGGAGCTGTTTTTT. Amino acids: CASSGTSGRPNTGELFF.

A note on this clone: One junction end disagrees with the germline gene, perhaps due to a read error. The V and J genes are TRBV28 and TRBJ1-5, with D hard to call. The length of the CDR3 is 13 residues. The germline CDR1 and CDR2 sequences are MDHEN and SYDVKM. DNA of the CDR3: TGCCAGGTGGCGGGATTAAGCAATCAGCCCCAGCATTTT. Its protein is CQVAGLSNQPQHF.

This chain uses TRBV6-1 with TRBJ2-3; no clear D. The germline V gene encodes CDR1 MNHNS and CDR2 SASEGT. V lost 10 bases and J lost 2, with 16 bases in between. This CDR3 region has 14 residues. CDR3 in amino acids: CATNSGPNTDTQYF. DNA for the CDR3: TGTGCCACCAACTCCGGGCCCAACACAGATACGCAGTATTTT.

The V and J genes are TRBV30 and TRBJ1-2, with TRBD1 as a possible D gene (6 bases). The CDR3 length is 12 residues. Germline loops: CDR1 GTSNPN, CDR2 SVGIG (reference sequence). V lost 2 bases, J lost 7 bases, and 11 bases lay in between. CDR3 region: CAWSIAGAGYTF. The CDR3, as DNA: TGTGCCTGGAGTATAGCAGGGGCTGGCTACACCTTC. The full variable domain, with the rest looked up from reference TRBV30 and TRBJ1-2, is SQTIHQWPATLVQPVGSPLSLECTVEGTSNPNLYWYRQAAGRGLQLLFYSVGIGQISSEVPQNLSASRPQDRQFILSSKKLLLSDSGFYLCAWSIAGAGYTFGSGTRLTVV.

This clone was seen just once. The chain uses TRBV20-1 and TRBJ2-7; weak D call: TRBD2 (6 bases). This CDR3 region has 11 residues. Between the trimmed V and J ends, which lost 3 bases and 6 bases, there was a span of 9 bases. Germline CDR1 and CDR2: DFQATT and SNEGSKA (reference sequence). CDR3 DNA: TGCAGTGCTAGGGACTACCCCGAGCAGTACTTC. Amino acid sequence: CSARDYPEQYF.

The genes are TRBV30 and TRBJ2-5, with D possibly being TRBD2 (6 bases). The CDR3 length is 13 residues. Germline CDR1 is GTSNPN and CDR2 is SVGIG (reference sequence). Deletions cut 7 bases from V and 3 bases from J, with 15 bases between. CDR3 in amino acids: CAFTSGWEETQYF. The CDR3 coding sequence is TGTGCCTTTACAAGCGGGTGGGAAGAGACCCAGTACTTC.

J is TRBJ1-2 and V is TRBV2, with D perhaps TRBD1 (6 bases). CDR1 and CDR2 from the germline V gene are SNHLY and FYNNEI. The CDR3 runs 13 residues. The V gene lost 6 bases and the J gene lost 8 bases, with 16 bases spanning the gap. CDR3 DNA: TGTGCCAGCAGAGGGACAATGCGGAGAGGCTACACCTTC. Amino acids: CASRGTMRRGYTF.

The chain has TRBV27 and TRBJ2-7; TRBD2 aligns across 10 bases. Germline CDR1 MNHEY, CDR2 SMNVEV (reference sequence). The CDR3 is 14 residues long. V was clipped by 8 bases and J by 2 bases; unmatched bases: 6. The CDR3 coding sequence is TGTGCCAGCCGACCTAGCGGGAGAGCCTACGAGCAGTACTTC. It yields the protein CASRPSGRAYEQYF.

The chain has TRBV2 and TRBJ1-6, with D maybe TRBD1 (6 bases). The CDR3 runs to 16 residues. V was cut by 6 bases and J by 1 base, with 13 bases left in between. Germline CDR1 is SNHLY and CDR2 is FYNNEI. As DNA, the CDR3 is TGTGCCAGCAGCGAATCAGGGGTGTCCTATAATTCACCCCTCCACTTT. It translates to CASSESGVSYNSPLHF.

The V gene is TRBV5-1, the J gene TRBJ1-1; D uncertain. Germline loops: CDR1 SGHRS, CDR2 YFSETQ. This CDR3 region has 13 residues. Trimming stripped 2 bases from V and 1 base from J, with 6 bases between. CDR3 sequence: CASSFAANTEAFF. CDR3 bases: TGCGCCAGCAGCTTCGCAGCGAACACTGAAGCTTTCTTT.

V and J are TRBV7-2 and TRBJ1-1; tentatively, D is TRBD1 (6 bases). Trimming shortened V by 4 bases and J by 5 bases, and 17 bases separated the two germline ends. This CDR3 has 15 amino acids. Germline V gives CDR1 SGHTA, CDR2 FQGNSA. The CDR3 is CASSSPRDTGTEAFF. The CDR3, as DNA: TGTGCCAGCAGCTCGCCGAGGGACACCGGTACTGAAGCTTTCTTT. The whole variable domain, filled in from reference TRBV7-2 and TRBJ1-1, reads GAGVSQSPSNKVTEKGKDVELRCDPISGHTALYWYRQSLGQGLEFLIYFQGNSAPDKSGLPSDRFSAERTGGSVSTLTIQRTQQEDSAVYLCASSSPRDTGTEAFFGQGTRLTVV.

This sequence joins TRBV19 and TRBJ1-2; TRBD1 matches at 10 bases. V trimming: 2 bases; J trimming: 5 bases; junction bases outside the gene matches: 5. The length of the CDR3 is 15 residues. Germline V gives CDR1 LNHDA, CDR2 SQIVND (reference sequence). The CDR3 sequence: CASSILSGQGYGYTF. The CDR3, as DNA: TGTGCCAGTAGTATATTGTCGGGACAGGGGTATGGCTACACCTTC.

The chain joins TRBV4-3 to TRBJ1-2; D gene uncertain. Germline V CDR1 and CDR2: LGHNA, YSLEER. The V and J ends lost 0 bases and 4 bases respectively, with 12 bases between them. This CDR3 comprises 15 residues. The DNA of the CDR3 is TGCGCCAGCAGCCAAGAGGATGGGGTCTCCTATGGCTACACCTTC. This codes for CASSQEDGVSYGYTF.

The chain is built from TRBV28 and TRBJ2-1; D perhaps matches TRBD2 (7 bases). The length of the CDR3 is 14 residues. Per the germline V gene, CDR1 is MDHEN and CDR2 is SYDVKM. V was cut by 8 bases and J by 9 bases, with 20 bases left in between. Here the CDR3 reads CASVYVGGRSEQFF. CDR3 bases: TGTGCCAGCGTCTACGTGGGGGGGCGGAGTGAGCAGTTCTTC.

The rearrangement links TRBV6-1 to TRBJ1-4; the D is unclear. The CDR3 totals 15 residues. V lost 2 bases, J lost 6 bases, and 13 bases lay in between. Germline-derived CDR1 and CDR2 are MNHNS and SASEGT. The CDR3 reads CASSEMGMRDEKLFF. The DNA for the CDR3 is TGTGCCAGCAGTGAAATGGGAATGAGGGATGAAAAACTGTTTTTT.

V gene TRBV19 combines with J gene TRBJ1-5; D uncertain. The length of the CDR3 is 14 residues. V lost 7 bases, J lost 0 bases, and 10 bases lay in between. Germline CDR1 LNHDA, CDR2 SQIVND (reference sequence). CDR3 amino acids: CASKDGYSNQPQHF. CDR3 in DNA: TGTGCCAGTAAGGACGGTTATAGCAATCAGCCCCAGCATTTT.

This clone was seen more than once but under ten times. The rearrangement joins TRBV10-3 to TRBJ2-5; maybe TRBD2 (5 bases). V lost 0 bases to trimming and J lost 2 bases, with 10 bases between them. The V gene's germline CDR1 is ENHRY and CDR2 SYGVKD. The CDR3 covers 15 residues. The CDR3 bases are TGTGCCATCAGTGAGTCTAGCGCGAATCAAGAGACCCAGTACTTC. It specifies CAISESSANQETQYF.

This clone occurred a few times. The chain combines TRBV7-8 with TRBJ2-7, with D possibly matching TRBD1 (5 bases). Trimming cost V 5 bases and J 5 bases, with 7 bases left between them. CDR3 length equals 11 residues. The germline gives CDR1 SGHVS, CDR2 FQNEAQ. The CDR3 nucleotides are TGTGCCAGCAGCATCAGGGACGAGCAGTACTTC. It translates to CASSIRDEQYF.

The V call is TRBV30, the J call TRBJ1-5, with 8 bases lining up with TRBD1. V lost 6 bases, J lost 2 bases, and 12 bases stayed unmatched. The CDR3 length is 16 residues. Germline assignment: CDR1 GTSNPN and CDR2 SVGIG (reference sequence). The chain's CDR3 is CACGQGKVQGNQPQHF. The CDR3 region has the DNA TGTGCCTGCGGACAGGGAAAAGTCCAGGGCAATCAGCCCCAGCATTTT.

The V call is TRBV7-2, the J call TRBJ1-2; TRBD1 agrees at 7 bases. CDR1 is SGHTA and CDR2 is FQGNSA in the germline V gene. The CDR3 covers 14 residues. J was trimmed by 8 bases and V by 5 bases; bases with no gene match: 11. CDR3 in amino acids: CASSITGTERGYTF. In DNA, the CDR3 is TGTGCCAGCAGCATCACCGGGACAGAGAGAGGCTACACCTTC.